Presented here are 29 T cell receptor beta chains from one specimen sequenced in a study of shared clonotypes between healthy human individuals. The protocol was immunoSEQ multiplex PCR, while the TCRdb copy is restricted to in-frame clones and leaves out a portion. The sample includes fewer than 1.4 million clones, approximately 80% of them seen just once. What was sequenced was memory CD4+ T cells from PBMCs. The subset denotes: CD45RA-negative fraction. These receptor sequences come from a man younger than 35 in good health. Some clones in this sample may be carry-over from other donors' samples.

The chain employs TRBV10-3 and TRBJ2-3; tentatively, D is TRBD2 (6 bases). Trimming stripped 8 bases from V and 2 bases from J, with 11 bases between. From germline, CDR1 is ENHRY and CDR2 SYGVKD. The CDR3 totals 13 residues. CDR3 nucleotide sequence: TGTGCCATCTCGGAGGGGCTCACAGATACGCAGTATTTT. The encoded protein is CAISEGLTDTQYF.

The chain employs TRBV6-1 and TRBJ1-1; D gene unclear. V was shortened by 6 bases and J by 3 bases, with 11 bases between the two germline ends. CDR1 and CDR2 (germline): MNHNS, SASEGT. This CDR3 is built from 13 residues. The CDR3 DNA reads TGTGCCAGCAGCCTGACATACTACACTGAAGCTTTCTTT. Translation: CASSLTYYTEAFF.

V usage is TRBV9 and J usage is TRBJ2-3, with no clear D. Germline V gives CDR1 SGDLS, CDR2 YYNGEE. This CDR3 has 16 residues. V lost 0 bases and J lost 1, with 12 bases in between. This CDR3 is CASSVEQSPRTDTQYF. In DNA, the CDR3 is TGTGCCAGCAGCGTAGAGCAGAGTCCACGCACAGATACGCAGTATTTT.

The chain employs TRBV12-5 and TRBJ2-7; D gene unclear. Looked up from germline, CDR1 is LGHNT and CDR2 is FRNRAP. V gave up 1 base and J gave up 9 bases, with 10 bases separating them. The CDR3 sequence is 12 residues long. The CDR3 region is CASGLGLHAQYF. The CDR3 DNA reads TGTGCTAGTGGTTTGGGCCTACATGCGCAGTACTTC.

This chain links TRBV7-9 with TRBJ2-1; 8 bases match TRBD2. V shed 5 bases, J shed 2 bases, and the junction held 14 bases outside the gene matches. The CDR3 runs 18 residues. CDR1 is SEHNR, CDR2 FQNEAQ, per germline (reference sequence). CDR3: CASSDPMAGTSPYNEQFF. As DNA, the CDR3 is TGTGCCAGCAGCGACCCCATGGCCGGGACTAGTCCCTACAATGAGCAGTTCTTC.

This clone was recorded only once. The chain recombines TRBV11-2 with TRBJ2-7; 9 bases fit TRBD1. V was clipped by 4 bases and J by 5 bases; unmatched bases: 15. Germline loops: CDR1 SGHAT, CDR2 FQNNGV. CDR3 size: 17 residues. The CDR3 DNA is TGTGCCAGCAGCTATAGGACTACCGGGACAGGGACCCACGAGCAGTACTTC. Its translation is CASSYRTTGTGTHEQYF. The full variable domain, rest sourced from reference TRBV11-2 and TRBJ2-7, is EAGVAQSPRYKIIEKRQSVAFWCNPISGHATLYWYQQILGQGPKLLIQFQNNGVVDDSQLPKDRFSAERLKGVDSTLKIQPAKLEDSAVYLCASSYRTTGTGTHEQYFGPGTRLTVT.

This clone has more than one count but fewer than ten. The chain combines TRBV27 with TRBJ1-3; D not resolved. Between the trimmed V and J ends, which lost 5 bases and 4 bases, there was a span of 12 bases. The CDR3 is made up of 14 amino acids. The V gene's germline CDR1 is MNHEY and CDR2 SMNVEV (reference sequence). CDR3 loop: CASSTSFVGNTIYF. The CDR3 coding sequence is TGTGCCAGCAGTACCTCTTTCGTGGGAAACACCATATATTTT.

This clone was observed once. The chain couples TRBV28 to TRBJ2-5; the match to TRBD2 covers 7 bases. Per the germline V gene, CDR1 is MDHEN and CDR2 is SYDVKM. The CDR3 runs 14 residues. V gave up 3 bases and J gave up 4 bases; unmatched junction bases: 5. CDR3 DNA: TGTGCCAGCAGTTTCGGCGGGAGCAGAGAGACCCAGTACTTC. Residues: CASSFGGSRETQYF.

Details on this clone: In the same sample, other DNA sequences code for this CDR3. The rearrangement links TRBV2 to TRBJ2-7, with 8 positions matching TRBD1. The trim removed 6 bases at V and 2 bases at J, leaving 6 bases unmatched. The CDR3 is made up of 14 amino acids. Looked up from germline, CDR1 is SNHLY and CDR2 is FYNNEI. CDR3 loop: CASSPDRGPYEQYF. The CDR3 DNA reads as TGTGCCAGCAGCCCCGACAGGGGACCCTACGAGCAGTACTTC.

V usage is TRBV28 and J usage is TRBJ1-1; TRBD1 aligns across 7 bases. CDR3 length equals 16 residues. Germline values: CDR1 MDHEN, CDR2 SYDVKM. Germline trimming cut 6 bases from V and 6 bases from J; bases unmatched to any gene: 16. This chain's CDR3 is CASSRKAEGATAEAFF. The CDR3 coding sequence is TGTGCCAGCAGCCGAAAGGCGGAGGGGGCGACCGCTGAAGCTTTCTTT.

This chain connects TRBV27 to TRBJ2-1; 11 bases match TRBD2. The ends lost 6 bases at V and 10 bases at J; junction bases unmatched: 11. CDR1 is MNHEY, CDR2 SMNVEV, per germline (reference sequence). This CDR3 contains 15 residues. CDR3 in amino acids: CASSFTSGSWNEQFF. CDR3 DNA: TGTGCCAGCAGCTTTACTAGCGGGAGCTGGAACGAGCAGTTCTTC.

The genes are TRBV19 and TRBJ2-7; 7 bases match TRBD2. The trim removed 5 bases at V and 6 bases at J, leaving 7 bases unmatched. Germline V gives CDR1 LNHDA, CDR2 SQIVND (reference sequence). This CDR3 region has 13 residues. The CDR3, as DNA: TGTGCCAGTAGTCCGGGACTAAAAGCCGAGCAGTACTTC. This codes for CASSPGLKAEQYF.

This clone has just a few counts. The CDR3 bases are TGTGCCAGCAGCTCTAGAGCGGGACAGGGAATCTACGAGCAGTACTTC. It specifies CASSSRAGQGIYEQYF. The rearrangement joins TRBV7-2 to TRBJ2-7; 9 positions agree with TRBD1. The CDR3 spans 16 residues. The trim removed 4 bases at V and 3 bases at J, leaving 10 bases unmatched. Germline CDR1 is SGHTA and CDR2 is FQGNSA.

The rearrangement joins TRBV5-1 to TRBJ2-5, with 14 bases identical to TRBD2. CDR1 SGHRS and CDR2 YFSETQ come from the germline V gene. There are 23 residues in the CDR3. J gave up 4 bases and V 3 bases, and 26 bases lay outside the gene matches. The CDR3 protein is CASSSFITIPSTSGRAARETQYF. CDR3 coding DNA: TGCGCCAGCAGCTCCTTCATTACTATACCATCGACTAGCGGGAGGGCCGCGAGAGAGACCCAGTACTTC.

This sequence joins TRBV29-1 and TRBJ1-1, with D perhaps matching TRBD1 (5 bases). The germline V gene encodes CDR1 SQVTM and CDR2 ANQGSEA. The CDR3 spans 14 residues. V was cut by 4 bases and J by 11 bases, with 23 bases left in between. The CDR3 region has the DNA TGCAGCGTTGCGGAATTGTGGCAGGGAAGTGAGGCTTTCTTT. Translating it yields CSVAELWQGSEAFF.

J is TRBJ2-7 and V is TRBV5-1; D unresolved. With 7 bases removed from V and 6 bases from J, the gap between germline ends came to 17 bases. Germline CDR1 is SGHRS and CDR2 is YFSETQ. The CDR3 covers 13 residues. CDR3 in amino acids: CASSSWKDSEQYF. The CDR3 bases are TGCGCCAGCTCGTCGTGGAAGGATTCCGAGCAGTACTTC. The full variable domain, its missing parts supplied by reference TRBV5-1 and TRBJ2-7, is KAGVTQTPRYLIKTRGQQVTLSCSPISGHRSVSWYQQTPGQGLQFLFEYFSETQRNKGNFPGRFSGRQFSNSRSEMNVSTLELGDSALYLCASSSWKDSEQYFGPGTRLTVT.

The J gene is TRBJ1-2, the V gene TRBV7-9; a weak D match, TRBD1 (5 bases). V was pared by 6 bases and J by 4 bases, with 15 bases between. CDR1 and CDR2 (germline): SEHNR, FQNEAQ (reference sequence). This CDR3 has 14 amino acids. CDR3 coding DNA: TGTGCCAGCAGGACGTCTCAGGGTACCTATGGCTACACCTTC. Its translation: CASRTSQGTYGYTF.

CDR3 residues: CASSVGLAFSQETQYF. The CDR3 nucleotides read TGTGCCAGCAGCGTAGGACTAGCGTTTTCTCAAGAGACCCAGTACTTC. V gene TRBV9 combines with J gene TRBJ2-5; 8 bases match TRBD2. CDR3 length: 16 amino acids. Trimming took 0 bases from V and 2 from J; bases not matched to a gene: 6. Germline CDR1 SGDLS, CDR2 YYNGEE.

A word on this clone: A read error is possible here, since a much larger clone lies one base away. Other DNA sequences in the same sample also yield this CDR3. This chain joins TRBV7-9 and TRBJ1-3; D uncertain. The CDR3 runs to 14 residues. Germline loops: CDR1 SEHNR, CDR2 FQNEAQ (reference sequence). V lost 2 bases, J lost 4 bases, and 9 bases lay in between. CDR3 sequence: CASSLLYSGNTIYF. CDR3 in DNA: TGTGCCAGCAGCTTACTTTATTCGGGAAACACCATATATTTT.

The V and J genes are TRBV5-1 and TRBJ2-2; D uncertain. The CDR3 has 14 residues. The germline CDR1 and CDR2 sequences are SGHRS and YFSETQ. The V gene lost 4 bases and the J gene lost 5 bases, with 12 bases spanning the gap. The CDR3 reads CASSLRPQTGELFF. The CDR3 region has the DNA TGCGCCAGCAGCCTTCGGCCCCAAACCGGGGAGCTGTTTTTT.

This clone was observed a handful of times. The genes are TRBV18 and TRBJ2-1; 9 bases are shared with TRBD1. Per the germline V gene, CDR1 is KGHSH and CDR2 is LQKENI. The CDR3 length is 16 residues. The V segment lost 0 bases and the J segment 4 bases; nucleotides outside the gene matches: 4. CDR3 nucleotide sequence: TGTGCCAGCTCACCACCAAGACAGGGGGAATACAATGAGCAGTTCTTC. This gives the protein CASSPPRQGEYNEQFF. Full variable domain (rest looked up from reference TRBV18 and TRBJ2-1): NAGVMQNPRHLVRRRGQEARLRCSPMKGHSHVYWYRQLPEEGLKFMVYLQKENIIDESGMPKERFSAEFPKEGPSILRIQQVVRGDSAAYFCASSPPRQGEYNEQFFGPGTRLTVL.

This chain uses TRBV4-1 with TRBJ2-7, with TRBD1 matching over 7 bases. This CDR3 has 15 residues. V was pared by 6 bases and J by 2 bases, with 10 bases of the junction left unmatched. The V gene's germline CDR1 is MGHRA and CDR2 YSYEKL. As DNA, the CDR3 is TGCGCCAGCAGTCAACCTCCACAGGGGACCTACGAGCAGTACTTC. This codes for CASSQPPQGTYEQYF.

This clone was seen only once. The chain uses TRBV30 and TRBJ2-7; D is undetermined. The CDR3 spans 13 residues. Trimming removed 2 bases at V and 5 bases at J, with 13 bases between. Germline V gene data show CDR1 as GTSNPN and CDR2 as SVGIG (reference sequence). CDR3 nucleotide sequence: TGTGCCTGGAGTTCTCCTCCTTGGGACGAGCAGTACTTC. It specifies CAWSSPPWDEQYF.

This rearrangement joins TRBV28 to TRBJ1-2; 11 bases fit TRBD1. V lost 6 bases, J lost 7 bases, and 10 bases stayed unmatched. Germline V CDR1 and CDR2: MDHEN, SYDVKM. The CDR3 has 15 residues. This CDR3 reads CASRPPDRGPGGYTF. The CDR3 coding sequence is TGTGCCAGCAGACCTCCGGACAGGGGGCCCGGTGGCTACACCTTC.

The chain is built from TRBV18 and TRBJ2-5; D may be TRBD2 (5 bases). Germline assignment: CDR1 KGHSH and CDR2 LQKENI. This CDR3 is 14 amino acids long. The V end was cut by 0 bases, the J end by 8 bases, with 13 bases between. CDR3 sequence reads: CASSPPMRATTQYF. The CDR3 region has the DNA TGTGCCAGCTCACCACCGATGAGGGCTACAACCCAGTACTTC. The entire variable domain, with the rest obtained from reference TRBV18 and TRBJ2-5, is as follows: NAGVMQNPRHLVRRRGQEARLRCSPMKGHSHVYWYRQLPEEGLKFMVYLQKENIIDESGMPKERFSAEFPKEGPSILRIQQVVRGDSAAYFCASSPPMRATTQYFGPGTRLLVL.

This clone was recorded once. CDR3 in DNA: TGTGCCAGCAGCCCGGACAGCTATTCTTGGGGCTACACCTTC. Protein sequence: CASSPDSYSWGYTF. This sequence joins TRBV5-4 and TRBJ1-2; tentatively, D is TRBD1 (6 bases). This CDR3 spans 14 amino acids. Germline V gene sequence: CDR1 SGHNT, CDR2 YYREEE (reference sequence). V was pared by 4 bases and J by 8 bases, with 18 bases between.

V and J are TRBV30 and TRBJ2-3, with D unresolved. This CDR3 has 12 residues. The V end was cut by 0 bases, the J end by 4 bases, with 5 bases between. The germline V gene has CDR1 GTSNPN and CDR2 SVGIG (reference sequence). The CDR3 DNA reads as TGTGCCTGGAGTGTTGGTTCAGATACGCAGTATTTT. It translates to CAWSVGSDTQYF.

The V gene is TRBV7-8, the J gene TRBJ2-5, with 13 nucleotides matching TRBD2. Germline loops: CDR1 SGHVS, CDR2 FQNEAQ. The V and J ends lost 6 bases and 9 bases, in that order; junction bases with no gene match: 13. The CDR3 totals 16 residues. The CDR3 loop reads CASSPGLAGVGSSQYF. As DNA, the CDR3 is TGTGCCAGCAGTCCCGGACTAGCGGGGGTCGGGAGCTCCCAGTACTTC.

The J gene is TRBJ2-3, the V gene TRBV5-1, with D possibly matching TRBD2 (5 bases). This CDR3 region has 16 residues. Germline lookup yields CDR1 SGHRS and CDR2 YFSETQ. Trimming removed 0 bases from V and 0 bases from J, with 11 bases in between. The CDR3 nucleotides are TGCGCCAGCAGCTTGGGTATTCGGGATAGCACAGATACGCAGTATTTT. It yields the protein CASSLGIRDSTDTQYF. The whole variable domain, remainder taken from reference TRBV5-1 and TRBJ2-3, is KAGVTQTPRYLIKTRGQQVTLSCSPISGHRSVSWYQQTPGQGLQFLFEYFSETQRNKGNFPGRFSGRQFSNSRSEMNVSTLELGDSALYLCASSLGIRDSTDTQYFGPGTRLTVL.